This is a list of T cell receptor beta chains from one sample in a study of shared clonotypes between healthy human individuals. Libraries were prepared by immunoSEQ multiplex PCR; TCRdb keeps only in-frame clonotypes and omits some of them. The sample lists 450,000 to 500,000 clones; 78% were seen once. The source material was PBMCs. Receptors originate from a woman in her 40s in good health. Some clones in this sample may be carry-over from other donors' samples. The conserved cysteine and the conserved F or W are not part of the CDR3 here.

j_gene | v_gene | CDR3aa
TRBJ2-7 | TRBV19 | ASSPTGGGSYEQY
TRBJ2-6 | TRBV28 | ASRNSGANVLT
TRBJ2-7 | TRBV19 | ASTRSAYSGEQY
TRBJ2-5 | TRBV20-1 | SAKEETQY
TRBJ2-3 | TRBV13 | ASSLWGGSSTDTQY
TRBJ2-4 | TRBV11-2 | ASSSDREDIQY
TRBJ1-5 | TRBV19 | ASTLFFWDRGLGNQPQH
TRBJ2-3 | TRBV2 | ASSRTGTDTQY
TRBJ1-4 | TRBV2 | ASSLTGRSNEKLF
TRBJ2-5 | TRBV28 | ASSSPRQGGQETQY
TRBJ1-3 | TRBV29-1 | SVDAGRSGNTIY
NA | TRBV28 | ASSRGGGTYEQY
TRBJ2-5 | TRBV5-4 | ASSPTSGETQY
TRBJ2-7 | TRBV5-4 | ASSLDMGFSIHQY
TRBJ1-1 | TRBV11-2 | ASSLGGPTYTEAF
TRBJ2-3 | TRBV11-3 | ASSLGQAADTQY
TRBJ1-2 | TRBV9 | ASSVGQGGYGYT
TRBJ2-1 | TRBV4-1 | ASSQDREGTGIGNEQF
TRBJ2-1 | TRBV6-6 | ASSGSSYNEQF
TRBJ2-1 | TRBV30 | AGAGSSYNEQF
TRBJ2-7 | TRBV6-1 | ASSEKSTWDNYEQY
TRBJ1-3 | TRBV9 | ASSVGSLTGNTIY
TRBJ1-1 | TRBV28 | ASSPSQGAGPEAF
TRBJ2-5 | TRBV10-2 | ASSEAGAVWETQY
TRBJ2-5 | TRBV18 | ASSEGQQETQY
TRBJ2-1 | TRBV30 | AWSPFGEQF
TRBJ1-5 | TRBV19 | ASSIFGDQPQH
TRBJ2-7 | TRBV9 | ASSLGTSGRAYEQY
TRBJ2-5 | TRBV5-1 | ASSLGTGEGETQY
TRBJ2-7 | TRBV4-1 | ASSQGGQGAFEQY
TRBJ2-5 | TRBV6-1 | ASSEGLGAETQY
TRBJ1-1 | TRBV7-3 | ASSFRGVPESEAF
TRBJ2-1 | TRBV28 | ASSLLTGKRDGTSGKGNEQF
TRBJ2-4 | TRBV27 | ASSSPGGGEDIQY
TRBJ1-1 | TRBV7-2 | ASSLVWGLNTEAF
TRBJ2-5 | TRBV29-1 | SVEDLWGEETQY
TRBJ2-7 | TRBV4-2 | ASSPEGTGNAYEQY
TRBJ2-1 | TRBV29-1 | SGVGYEEQF
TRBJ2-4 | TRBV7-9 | ASSLGGDIQY
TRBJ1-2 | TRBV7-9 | ASTGDRHYGYT
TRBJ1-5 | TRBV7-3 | ASSLTISNQPQH
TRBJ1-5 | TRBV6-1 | ASSEQPRMEPQH
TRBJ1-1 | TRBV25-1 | ASSYKGGTGPMNTEAF
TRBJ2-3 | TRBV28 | ASNPMPGTGMGDTQY
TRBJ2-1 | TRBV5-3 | ARSLQGLADYNEQF
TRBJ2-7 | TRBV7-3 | ASSPSGTGYEQY
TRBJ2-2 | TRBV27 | ASSTRTVGGELF
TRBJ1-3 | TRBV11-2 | ASNPGPISGNTIY
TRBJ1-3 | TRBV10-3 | AISSLPRLSSGNTIY
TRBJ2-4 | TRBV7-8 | ASSLAQGGGNIQY